The T cell receptor (beta chain) under discussion was sequenced for a study of CD8 T cells in Susac syndrome. The RNA, about 0.45 to 1 ug, was put through reverse transcription using random hexamers. Across 54 Vbeta and 13 Jbeta, immunoSEQ multiplex PCR amplified TCR beta CDR3. TCRdb re-derived calls from the immunoSEQ multiplex PCR reads in MiXCR, one entry per CDR3 protein. The table includes approximately 190,000 distinct CDR3 sequences, approximately 94% detected once. This CDR3 has 17 residues. J was trimmed by 11 bases and V by 2 bases; bases with no gene match: 14. Per germline, CDR1 KGHSH and CDR2 LQKENI.

This receptor was identified in a human donor with Susac syndrome. The chain carries TRBV18 and TRBJ2-6, with 8 bases aligning to TRBD1. The sample consisted of CD4+ T cells from PBMCs. The CDR3 spells CASSPWSPGQVAYVLTF. CDR3 sequence (DNA): TGTGCCAGCTCACCATGGAGCCCGGGACAGGTAGCATACGTCCTGACTTTC.